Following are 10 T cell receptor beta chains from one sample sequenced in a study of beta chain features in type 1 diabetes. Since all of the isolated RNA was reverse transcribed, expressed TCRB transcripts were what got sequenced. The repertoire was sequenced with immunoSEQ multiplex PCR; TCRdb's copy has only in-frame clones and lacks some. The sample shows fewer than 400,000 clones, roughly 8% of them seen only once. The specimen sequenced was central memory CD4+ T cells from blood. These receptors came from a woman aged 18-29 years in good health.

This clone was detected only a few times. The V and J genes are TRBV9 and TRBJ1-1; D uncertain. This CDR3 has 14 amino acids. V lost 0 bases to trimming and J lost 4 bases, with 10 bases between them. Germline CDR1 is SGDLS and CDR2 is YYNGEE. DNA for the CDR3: TGTGCCAGCAGCGTAGACTTAGGGTCCACTGAAGCTTTCTTT. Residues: CASSVDLGSTEAFF.

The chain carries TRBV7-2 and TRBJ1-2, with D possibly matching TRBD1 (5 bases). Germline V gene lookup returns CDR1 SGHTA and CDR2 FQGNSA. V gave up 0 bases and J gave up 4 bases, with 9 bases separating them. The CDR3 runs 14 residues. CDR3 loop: CASSLATGGYGYTF. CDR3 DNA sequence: TGTGCCAGCAGCTTAGCTACAGGAGGCTATGGCTACACCTTC.

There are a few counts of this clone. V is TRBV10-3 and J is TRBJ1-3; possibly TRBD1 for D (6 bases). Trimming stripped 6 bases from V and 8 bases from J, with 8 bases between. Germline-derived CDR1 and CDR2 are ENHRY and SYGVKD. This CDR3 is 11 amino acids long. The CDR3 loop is CAISRGDTIYF. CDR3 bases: TGTGCCATCAGCAGGGGCGACACCATATATTTT.

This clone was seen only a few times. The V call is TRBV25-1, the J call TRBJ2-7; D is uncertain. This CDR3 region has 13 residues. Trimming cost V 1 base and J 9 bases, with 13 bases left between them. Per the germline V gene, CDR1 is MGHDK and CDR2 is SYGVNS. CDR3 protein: CASSESWVAGQYF. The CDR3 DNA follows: TGTGCCAGCAGTGAATCCTGGGTTGCCGGGCAGTACTTC.

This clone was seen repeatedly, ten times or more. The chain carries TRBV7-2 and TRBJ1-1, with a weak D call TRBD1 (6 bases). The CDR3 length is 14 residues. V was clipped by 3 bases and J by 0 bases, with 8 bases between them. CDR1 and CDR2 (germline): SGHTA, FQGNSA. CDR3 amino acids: CASSFGQMNTEAFF. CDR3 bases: TGTGCCAGCAGCTTCGGACAGATGAACACTGAAGCTTTCTTT.

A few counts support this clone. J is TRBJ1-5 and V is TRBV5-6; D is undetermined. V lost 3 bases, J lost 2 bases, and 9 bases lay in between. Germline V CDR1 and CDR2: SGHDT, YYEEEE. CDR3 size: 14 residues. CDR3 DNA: TGTGCCAGCAGCTCTAAAAGCCGCAATCAGCCCCAGCATTTT. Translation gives CASSSKSRNQPQHF.

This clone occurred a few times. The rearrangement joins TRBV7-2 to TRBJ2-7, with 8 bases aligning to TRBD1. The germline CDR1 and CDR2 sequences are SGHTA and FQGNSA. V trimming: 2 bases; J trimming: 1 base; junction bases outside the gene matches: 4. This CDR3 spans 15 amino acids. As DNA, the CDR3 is TGTGCCAGCAGCTTACAGGGGGCTTATTCCTACGAGCAGTACTTC. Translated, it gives CASSLQGAYSYEQYF.

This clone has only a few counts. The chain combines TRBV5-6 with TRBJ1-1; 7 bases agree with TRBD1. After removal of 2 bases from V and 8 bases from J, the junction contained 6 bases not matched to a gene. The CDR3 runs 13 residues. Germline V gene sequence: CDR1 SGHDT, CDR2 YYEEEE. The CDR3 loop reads CASSFRDRYEAFF. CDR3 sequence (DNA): TGTGCCAGCAGCTTTAGGGACAGATACGAAGCTTTCTTT.

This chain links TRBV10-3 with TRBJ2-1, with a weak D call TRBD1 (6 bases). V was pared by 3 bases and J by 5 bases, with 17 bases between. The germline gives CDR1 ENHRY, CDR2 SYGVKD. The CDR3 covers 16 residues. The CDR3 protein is CAISDLVQGTHNEQFF. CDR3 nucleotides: TGTGCCATCAGTGACCTCGTCCAGGGGACGCACAATGAGCAGTTCTTC.

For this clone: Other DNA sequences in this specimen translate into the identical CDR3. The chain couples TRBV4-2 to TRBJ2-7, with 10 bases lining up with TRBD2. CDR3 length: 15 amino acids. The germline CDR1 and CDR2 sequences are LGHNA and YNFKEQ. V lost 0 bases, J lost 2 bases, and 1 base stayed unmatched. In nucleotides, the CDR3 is TGTGCCAGCAGCCAAGATCTAGCGGGAGCCTACGAGCAGTACTTC. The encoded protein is CASSQDLAGAYEQYF.